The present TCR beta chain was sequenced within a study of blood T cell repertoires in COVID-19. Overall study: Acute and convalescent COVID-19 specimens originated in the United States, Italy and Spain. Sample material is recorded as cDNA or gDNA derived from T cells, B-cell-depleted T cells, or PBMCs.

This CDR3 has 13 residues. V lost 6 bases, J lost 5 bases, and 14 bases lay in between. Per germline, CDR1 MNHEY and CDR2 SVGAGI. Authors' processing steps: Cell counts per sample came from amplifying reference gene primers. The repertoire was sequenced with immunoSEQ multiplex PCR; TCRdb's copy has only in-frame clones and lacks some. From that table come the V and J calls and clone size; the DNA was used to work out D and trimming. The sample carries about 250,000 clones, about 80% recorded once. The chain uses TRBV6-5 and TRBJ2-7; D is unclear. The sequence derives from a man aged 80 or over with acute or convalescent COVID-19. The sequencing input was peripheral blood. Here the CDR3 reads CASRRQNPNEQYF. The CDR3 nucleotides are TGTGCCAGCAGACGTCAGAATCCAAACGAGCAGTACTTC.